Listed below are T cell receptor beta chains from one sample, sequenced in a study of vaccination and CD4 T cells after COVID-19. TCRdb re-analysed the PCR reads in MiXCR, keeping a single row per CDR3 protein. Counted here are roughly 4,200 distinct CDR3 sequences, under 25% occurring once; the ten biggest clones make up about 20%. These receptors are not linked to any known antigen. The sample consisted of CD4+ T cells from blood, cultured in vitro. These receptors came from a human donor who had recovered from COVID-19. The CDR3 runs from the conserved cysteine through the conserved F or W. Each record gives: J gene, D gene, V gene, clone size, CDR3 DNA, CDR3 protein. D genes are given only for firm matches. The size of a clone is reported for some rows only, either as once, few or many, or as a class for expanded clones.

J gene: TRBJ1-3
D gene: -
V gene: TRBV25-1
clone size: -
CDR3 DNA: TGTGCCAGCAGTTGGGCAGGGACTGGAAACACCATATATTTT
CDR3 protein: CASSWAGTGNTIYF

J gene: TRBJ2-7
D gene: -
V gene: TRBV10-3
clone size: -
CDR3 DNA: TGTGCCATCGGACAGATGAGCTCCTACGAGCAGTACTTC
CDR3 protein: CAIGQMSSYEQYF

J gene: TRBJ1-1
D gene: TRBD1
V gene: TRBV20-1
clone size: few
CDR3 DNA: TGCAGTGCCAGGACAGGTTCCATGAACACTGAAGCTTTCTTT
CDR3 protein: CSARTGSMNTEAFF

J gene: TRBJ2-7
D gene: TRBD2
V gene: TRBV19
clone size: few
CDR3 DNA: TGTGCCAGTAGCGTAGCGGGGTCGCTCTACGAGCAGTACTTC
CDR3 protein: CASSVAGSLYEQYF

J gene: TRBJ1-6
D gene: -
V gene: TRBV4-2
clone size: -
CDR3 DNA: TGTGCCAGCAGCCAAGAGCTTAATTCACCCCTCCACTTT
CDR3 protein: CASSQELNSPLHF

J gene: TRBJ2-2
D gene: -
V gene: TRBV2
clone size: -
CDR3 DNA: TGTGCCAGCACTGGGACCACCCTGAACACCGGGGAGCTGTTTTTT
CDR3 protein: CASTGTTLNTGELFF

J gene: TRBJ2-1
D gene: -
V gene: TRBV30
clone size: few
CDR3 DNA: TGTGCCTGGAGTGGGGGGACGGGGAGACCCAATGAGCAGTTCTTC
CDR3 protein: CAWSGGTGRPNEQFF

J gene: TRBJ1-1
D gene: -
V gene: TRBV11-2
clone size: few
CDR3 DNA: TGTGCCAGCAGCTTATTGGACACTTGGGACGCTTTCTTT
CDR3 protein: CASSLLDTWDAFF

J gene: TRBJ1-1
D gene: -
V gene: TRBV25-1
clone size: -
CDR3 DNA: TGTGCCAGCAGTGATTCGGGGTCGGTCTGGACTGAAGCTTTCTTT
CDR3 protein: CASSDSGSVWTEAFF

J gene: TRBJ1-1
D gene: TRBD1
V gene: TRBV5-4
clone size: -
CDR3 DNA: TGTGCCAGCAGCCTGGGACAGGGGGGCACTGAAGCTTTCTTT
CDR3 protein: CASSLGQGGTEAFF

J gene: TRBJ2-3
D gene: -
V gene: TRBV4-1
clone size: few
CDR3 DNA: TGCGCCAGCAGCCAAGATTTGGGGCAGTTCGGCACAGATACGCAGTATTTT
CDR3 protein: CASSQDLGQFGTDTQYF

J gene: TRBJ1-2
D gene: -
V gene: TRBV19
clone size: -
CDR3 DNA: TGTGCCAGTAGTATAGGGTCTGCTGCCACCTTC
CDR3 protein: CASSIGSAATF

J gene: TRBJ2-1
D gene: TRBD2
V gene: TRBV9
clone size: -
CDR3 DNA: TGTGCCAGCAGCGTAATTGCGGGGGGGACCTACAATGAGCAGTTCTTC
CDR3 protein: CASSVIAGGTYNEQFF

J gene: TRBJ2-3
D gene: -
V gene: TRBV3-1
clone size: -
CDR3 DNA: TGTGCCAGCAGCCAAGAGACAGCCTCTGCCGGGACAGATACGCAGTATTTT
CDR3 protein: CASSQETASAGTDTQYF

J gene: TRBJ2-7
D gene: -
V gene: TRBV30
clone size: few
CDR3 DNA: TGTGCCTGGAGTGTAGGACACTACGAGCAGTACTTC
CDR3 protein: CAWSVGHYEQYF

J gene: TRBJ2-7
D gene: -
V gene: TRBV20-1
clone size: -
CDR3 DNA: TGCAGTGCTACGGCAGGGGTAGCCTACGAGCAGTACTTC
CDR3 protein: CSATAGVAYEQYF

J gene: TRBJ1-1
D gene: -
V gene: TRBV11-2
clone size: few
CDR3 DNA: TGTGCCAGCAGCCCCCGGACGGGGAACTCTGAAGCTTTCTTT
CDR3 protein: CASSPRTGNSEAFF

J gene: TRBJ2-3
D gene: TRBD2
V gene: TRBV7-8
clone size: -
CDR3 DNA: TGTGCCAGCAGCTTACCTGGACTAGCGGGCCACACAGATACGCAGTATTTT
CDR3 protein: CASSLPGLAGHTDTQYF

J gene: TRBJ1-5
D gene: -
V gene: TRBV10-3
clone size: -
CDR3 DNA: TGTGCCATCAGCCGGGACAAGTATAGCAATCAGCCCCAGCATTTT
CDR3 protein: CAISRDKYSNQPQHF

J gene: TRBJ2-7
D gene: -
V gene: TRBV20-1
clone size: few
CDR3 DNA: TGCAGTGCTGTCACAGGGATCTACGAGCAGTACTTC
CDR3 protein: CSAVTGIYEQYF

J gene: TRBJ2-5
D gene: TRBD2
V gene: TRBV5-1
clone size: medium-sized
CDR3 DNA: TGCGCCAGCAGCAAGTATAGCGGGGGGAACCAAGAGACCCAGTACTTC
CDR3 protein: CASSKYSGGNQETQYF

J gene: TRBJ1-1
D gene: TRBD1
V gene: TRBV6-1
clone size: few
CDR3 DNA: TGTGCCAGCAGGCGGACAGGGGGTACTGAAGCTTTCTTT
CDR3 protein: CASRRTGGTEAFF

J gene: TRBJ1-2
D gene: TRBD1
V gene: TRBV19
clone size: -
CDR3 DNA: TGTACCAGTAGTCCCACAGGGGACATCTATGGCTACACCTTC
CDR3 protein: CTSSPTGDIYGYTF

J gene: TRBJ1-6
D gene: -
V gene: TRBV12-3/TRBV12-4
clone size: once
CDR3 DNA: TGTGTCAGCAGTTTAACCCTTAATTCACCCCTCCACTTT
CDR3 protein: CVSSLTLNSPLHF

J gene: TRBJ1-4
D gene: -
V gene: TRBV7-9
clone size: -
CDR3 DNA: TGTGCCAGCAGCTTAGAGAGGGGCGTTAATGAAAAACTGTTTTTT
CDR3 protein: CASSLERGVNEKLFF

J gene: TRBJ2-7
D gene: -
V gene: TRBV6-1
clone size: few
CDR3 DNA: TGTGCCAGCAGACAGACAGGCTCCTACGAGCAGTACTTC
CDR3 protein: CASRQTGSYEQYF

J gene: TRBJ1-5
D gene: -
V gene: TRBV12-3/TRBV12-4
clone size: -
CDR3 DNA: TGTGCCAGCAGTTTAGCGGATGGGTGGGGACAGCCCCAGCATTTT
CDR3 protein: CASSLADGWGQPQHF

J gene: TRBJ2-2
D gene: TRBD2
V gene: TRBV20-1
clone size: -
CDR3 DNA: TGCAGTGCGCAACATCGGGGGGGCGTCGGCGGGGAGCTGTTTTTT
CDR3 protein: CSAQHRGGVGGELFF

J gene: TRBJ2-5
D gene: -
V gene: TRBV20-1
clone size: -
CDR3 DNA: TGCAGTGCTAGAGATTTTAGGGGGGGCGCGGGAGAGACCCAGTACTTC
CDR3 protein: CSARDFRGGAGETQYF

J gene: TRBJ2-2
D gene: -
V gene: TRBV2
clone size: -
CDR3 DNA: TGTGCCACCTCGCGGGGGCCCAACACCGGGGAGCTGTTTTTT
CDR3 protein: CATSRGPNTGELFF

J gene: TRBJ1-2
D gene: -
V gene: TRBV5-8
clone size: -
CDR3 DNA: TGTGCCAGCAGCTTGGATCCGGGAGCGGTGGGCTACACCTTC
CDR3 protein: CASSLDPGAVGYTF

J gene: TRBJ2-7
D gene: -
V gene: TRBV12-3/TRBV12-4
clone size: once
CDR3 DNA: TGTGCCAGCAGTTTGAAGGGTAGCTCCTACGAGCAGTACTTC
CDR3 protein: CASSLKGSSYEQYF

J gene: TRBJ2-7
D gene: -
V gene: TRBV5-4
clone size: few
CDR3 DNA: TGTGCCAGCAGCGCGGACTCGAGCTCCTACGAGCAGTACTTC
CDR3 protein: CASSADSSSYEQYF

J gene: TRBJ2-5
D gene: -
V gene: TRBV7-7
clone size: few
CDR3 DNA: TGTGCTAGCAGCTTAGGGGTACAAGAGACCCAGTACTTC
CDR3 protein: CASSLGVQETQYF

J gene: TRBJ2-1
D gene: -
V gene: TRBV9
clone size: -
CDR3 DNA: TGTGCCAGCAGCGTAGAAAATAGCCCCCTATCCGAGCAGTTCTTC
CDR3 protein: CASSVENSPLSEQFF